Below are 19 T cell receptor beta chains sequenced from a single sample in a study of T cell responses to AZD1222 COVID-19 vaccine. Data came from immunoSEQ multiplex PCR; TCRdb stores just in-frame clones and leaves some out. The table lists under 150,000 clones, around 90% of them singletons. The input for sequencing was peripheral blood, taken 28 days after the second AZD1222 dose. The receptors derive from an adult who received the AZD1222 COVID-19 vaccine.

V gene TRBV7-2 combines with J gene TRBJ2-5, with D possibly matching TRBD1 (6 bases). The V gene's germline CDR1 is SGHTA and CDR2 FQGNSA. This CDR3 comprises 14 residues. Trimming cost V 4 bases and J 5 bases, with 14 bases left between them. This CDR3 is CASSSNRVQETQYF. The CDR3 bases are TGTGCCAGCAGCTCTAACAGGGTGCAGGAGACCCAGTACTTC.

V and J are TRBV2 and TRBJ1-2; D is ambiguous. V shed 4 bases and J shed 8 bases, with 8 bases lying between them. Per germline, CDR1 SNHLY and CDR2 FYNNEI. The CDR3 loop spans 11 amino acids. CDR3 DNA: TGTGCCAGCAGTGGGTCAGTCGGCTACACCTTC. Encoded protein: CASSGSVGYTF.

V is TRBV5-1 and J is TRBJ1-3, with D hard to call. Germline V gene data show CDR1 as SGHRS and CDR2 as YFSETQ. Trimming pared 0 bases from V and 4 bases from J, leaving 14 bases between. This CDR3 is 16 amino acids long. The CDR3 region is CASSLAGLEFGNTIYF. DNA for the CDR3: TGCGCCAGCAGCTTGGCCGGTCTTGAGTTCGGAAACACCATATATTTT.

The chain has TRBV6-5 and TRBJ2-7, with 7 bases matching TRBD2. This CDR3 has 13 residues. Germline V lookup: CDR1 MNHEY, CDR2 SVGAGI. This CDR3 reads CASRPERDLFPLV. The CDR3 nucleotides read TGTGCCAGCAGACCGGAGCGGGACCTGTTCCCTCTGGTC.

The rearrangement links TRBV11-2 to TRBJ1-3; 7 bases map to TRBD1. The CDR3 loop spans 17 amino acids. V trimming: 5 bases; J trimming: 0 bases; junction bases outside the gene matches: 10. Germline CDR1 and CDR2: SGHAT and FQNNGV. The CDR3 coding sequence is TGTGCCAGCAGCCGAACCGCGGGACAGACCTCTGGAAACACCATATATTTT. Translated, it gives CASSRTAGQTSGNTIYF. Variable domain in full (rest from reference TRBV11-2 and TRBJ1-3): EAGVAQSPRYKIIEKRQSVAFWCNPISGHATLYWYQQILGQGPKLLIQFQNNGVVDDSQLPKDRFSAERLKGVDSTLKIQPAKLEDSAVYLCASSRTAGQTSGNTIYFGEGSWLTVV.

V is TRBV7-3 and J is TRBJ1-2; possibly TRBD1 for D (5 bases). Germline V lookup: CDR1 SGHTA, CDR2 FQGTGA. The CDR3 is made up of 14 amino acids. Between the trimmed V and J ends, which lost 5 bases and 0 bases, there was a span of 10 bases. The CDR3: CASSPGGSNYGYTF. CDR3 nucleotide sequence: TGTGCCAGCAGCCCGGGGGGGTCTAACTATGGCTACACCTTC.

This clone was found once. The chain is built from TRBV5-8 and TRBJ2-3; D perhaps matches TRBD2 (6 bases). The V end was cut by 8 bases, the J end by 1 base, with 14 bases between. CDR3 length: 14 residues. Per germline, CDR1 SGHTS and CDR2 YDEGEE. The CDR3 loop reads CASLFPGGTDTQYF. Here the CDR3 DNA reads TGTGCCAGTTTGTTCCCGGGGGGCACAGATACGCAGTATTTT.

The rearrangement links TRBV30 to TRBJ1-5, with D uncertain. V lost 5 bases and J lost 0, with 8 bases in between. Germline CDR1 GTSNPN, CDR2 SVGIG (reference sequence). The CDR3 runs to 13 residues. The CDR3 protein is CAWCAGSNQPQHF. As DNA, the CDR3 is TGTGCCTGGTGTGCCGGTAGCAATCAGCCCCAGCATTTT.

The CDR3 coding sequence is TGTGCCAGCAGCGCGAACCTGAAGGGCGGGATGAACACTGAAGCTTTCTTT. Amino acids: CASSANLKGGMNTEAFF. This chain links TRBV9 with TRBJ1-1; D unclear. The germline V and J ends were trimmed by 3 bases and 0 bases, with 18 bases remaining between them. Germline V gives CDR1 SGDLS, CDR2 YYNGEE. The CDR3 totals 17 residues.

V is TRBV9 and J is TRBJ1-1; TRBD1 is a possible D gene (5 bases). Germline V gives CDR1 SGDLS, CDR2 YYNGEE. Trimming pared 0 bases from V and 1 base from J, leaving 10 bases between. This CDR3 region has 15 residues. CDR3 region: CASSVGWGPNTEAFF. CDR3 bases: TGTGCCAGCAGCGTAGGCTGGGGACCGAACACTGAAGCTTTCTTT. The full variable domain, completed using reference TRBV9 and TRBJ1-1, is DSGVTQTPKHLITATGQRVTLRCSPRSGDLSVYWYQQSLDQGLQFLIQYYNGEERAKGNILERFSAQQFPDLHSELNLSSLELGDSALYFCASSVGWGPNTEAFFGQGTRLTVV.

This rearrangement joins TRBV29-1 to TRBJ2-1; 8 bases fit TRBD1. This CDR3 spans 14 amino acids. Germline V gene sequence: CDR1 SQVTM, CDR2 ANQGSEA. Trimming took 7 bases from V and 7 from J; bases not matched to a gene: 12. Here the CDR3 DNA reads TGCAGCGCAAACCCAGGGGGCGGCCCGAATGAGCAGTTCTTC. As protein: CSANPGGGPNEQFF.

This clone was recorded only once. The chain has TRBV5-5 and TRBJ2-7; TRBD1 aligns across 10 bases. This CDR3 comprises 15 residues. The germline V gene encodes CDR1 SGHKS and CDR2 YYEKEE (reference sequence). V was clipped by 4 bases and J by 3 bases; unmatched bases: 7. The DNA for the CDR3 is TGTGCCAGCAGCCCAAACCGGGACAGGGGCTACGAGCAGTACTTC. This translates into CASSPNRDRGYEQYF.

The CDR3 here is CASSSPIGGGQETQYF. The CDR3, as DNA: TGTGCCAGCAGCTCCCCCATCGGTGGTGGCCAAGAGACCCAGTACTTC. V and J are TRBV11-2 and TRBJ2-5, with D unresolved. Germline CDR1 SGHAT, CDR2 FQNNGV. Trimming shortened V by 4 bases and J by 1 base, and 16 bases separated the two germline ends. The CDR3 has 16 residues.

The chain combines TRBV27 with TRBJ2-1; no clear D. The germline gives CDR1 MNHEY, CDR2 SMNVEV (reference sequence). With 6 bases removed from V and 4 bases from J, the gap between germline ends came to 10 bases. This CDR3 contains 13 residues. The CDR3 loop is CASSLSRYNEQFF. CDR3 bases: TGTGCCAGCAGCCTCAGCAGGTACAATGAGCAGTTCTTC.

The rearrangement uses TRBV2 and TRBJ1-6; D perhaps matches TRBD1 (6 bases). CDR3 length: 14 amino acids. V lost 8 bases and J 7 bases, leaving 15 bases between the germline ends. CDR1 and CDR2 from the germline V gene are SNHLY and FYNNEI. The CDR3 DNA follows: TGTGCCAGCGAACCGGGACAAGGGAATTCACCCCTCCACTTT. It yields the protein CASEPGQGNSPLHF.

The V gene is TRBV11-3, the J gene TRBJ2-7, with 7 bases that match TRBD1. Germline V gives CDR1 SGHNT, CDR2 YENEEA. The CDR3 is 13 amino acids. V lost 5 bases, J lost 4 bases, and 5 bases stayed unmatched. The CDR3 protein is CASSVSQGYEQYF. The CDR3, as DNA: TGTGCCAGCAGCGTCTCACAGGGGTACGAGCAGTACTTC.

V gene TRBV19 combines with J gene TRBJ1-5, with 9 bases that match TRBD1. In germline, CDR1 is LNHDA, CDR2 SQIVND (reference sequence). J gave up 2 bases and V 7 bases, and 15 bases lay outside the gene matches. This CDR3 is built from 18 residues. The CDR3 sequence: CASIPGTGIGLGNQPQHF. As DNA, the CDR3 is TGTGCCAGTATTCCCGGGACAGGGATTGGTCTTGGCAATCAGCCCCAGCATTTT.

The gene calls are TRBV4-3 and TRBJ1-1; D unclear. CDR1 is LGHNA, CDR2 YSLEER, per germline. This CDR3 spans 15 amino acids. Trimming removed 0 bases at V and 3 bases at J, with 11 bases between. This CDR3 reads CASSQEWKRHTEAFF. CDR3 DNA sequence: TGCGCCAGCAGCCAAGAGTGGAAAAGGCACACTGAAGCTTTCTTT.

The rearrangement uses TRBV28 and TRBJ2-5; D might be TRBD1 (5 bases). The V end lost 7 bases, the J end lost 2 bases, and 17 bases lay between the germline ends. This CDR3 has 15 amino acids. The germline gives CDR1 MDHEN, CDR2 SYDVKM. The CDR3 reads CASTPVGVGQETQYF. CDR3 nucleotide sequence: TGTGCCAGCACTCCTGTAGGGGTAGGGCAAGAGACCCAGTACTTC.